This TCR beta chain came from a study of persistence of HIV-infected CD4 T cells. An overlapping HIV-1 Gag peptide pool stimulated these cells at about 0.94 ug/peptide/mL. CD4+ T cells upregulating both CD40 ligand and CD69 were sorted as responding cells. Trimming took 1 base from V and 3 from J, leaving 4 bases between them. The germline V gene has CDR1 MDHEN and CDR2 SYDVKM. The CDR3 totals 13 residues. This clone was recorded only once. Its antigen is as yet unknown. This was the immunoSEQ version 4 assay in survey mode. The method was immunoSEQ multiplex PCR; TCRdb's version includes in-frame clones alone and lacks a portion of them. The sample lists about 25,000 clones, around 67% occurring once.

This receptor was obtained from an adult man with HIV who was CMV-seropositive. The starting material was CD4+ T cells sorted from PBMCs after approximately 19-hour stimulation, obtained from a patient who received antiretroviral therapy. V usage is TRBV28 and J usage is TRBJ2-1; D not resolved. CDR3: CASSLSGYNEQFF. In DNA, the CDR3 is TGTGCCAGCAGTTTATCCGGCTACAATGAGCAGTTCTTC.